What follows are 8 T cell receptor beta chains derived from one specimen sequenced in a study of shared clonotypes between healthy human individuals. This table comes from immunoSEQ multiplex PCR, and its TCRdb copy is limited to in-frame clones, with some not included. The table has a few hundred thousand clones, about 70% seen once. Material for sequencing was memory CD4+ T cells sorted from blood. As to subset: CD45RA-negative fraction. The receptors stem from a man aged 25-45 years in good health.

In this sample, this clone turned up once. One end of the junction does not line up with germline, which may come from a read error. This chain joins TRBV11-2 and TRBJ2-5; TRBD1 is a possible D gene (6 bases). This CDR3 has 14 residues. CDR1 is SGHAT and CDR2 is FQNNGV in the germline V gene. CDR3 nucleotides: TGTGCCAGCAGCATTACAGGGTTGGGAGAGGCCCAGTACTTC. Translation gives CASSITGLGEAQYF.

There are a few counts of this clone. V and J are TRBV28 and TRBJ2-7; possible D gene TRBD2, 5 bases. This CDR3 is 15 amino acids long. The germline V and J ends were trimmed by 4 bases and 0 bases, with 13 bases remaining between them. The germline CDR1 and CDR2 sequences are MDHEN and SYDVKM. The CDR3 sequence: CASSSPGGSSYEQYF. In DNA, the CDR3 is TGTGCCAGCAGTTCCCCTGGCGGGTCCTCCTACGAGCAGTACTTC.

This chain uses TRBV9 with TRBJ2-7, with D perhaps given as TRBD1 or TRBD2 (5 bases each). Trimming pared 0 bases from V and 3 bases from J, leaving 10 bases between. CDR3 length: 14 amino acids. The germline gives CDR1 SGDLS, CDR2 YYNGEE. CDR3: CASSVVPGSYEQYF. The CDR3 DNA sequence: TGTGCCAGCAGCGTAGTACCAGGGAGCTACGAGCAGTACTTC.

The V gene is TRBV28, the J gene TRBJ1-3, with D tentatively TRBD1 (5 bases). CDR1 and CDR2 (germline): MDHEN, SYDVKM. V was trimmed by 3 bases and J by 0 bases, leaving 9 bases between them. There are 15 residues in the CDR3. As DNA, the CDR3 is TGTGCCAGCAGTTTCGTCGGGGCCTCTGGAAACACCATATATTTT. It codes for CASSFVGASGNTIYF.

This chain connects TRBV27 to TRBJ1-1; D not certain. Trimming shortened V by 4 bases and J by 3 bases, and 12 bases separated the two germline ends. Looked up from germline, CDR1 is MNHEY and CDR2 is SMNVEV (reference sequence). The length of the CDR3 is 14 residues. The CDR3 region is CASSSQTGDTEAFF. CDR3 sequence (DNA): TGTGCCAGCAGTTCCCAGACCGGGGACACTGAAGCTTTCTTT.

J is TRBJ1-2 and V is TRBV27, with 9 positions matching TRBD1. Germline CDR1 reads MNHEY; CDR2 reads SMNVEV (reference sequence). J gave up 6 bases and V 1 base, and 6 bases lay outside the gene matches. The CDR3 consists of 15 residues. The CDR3 sequence is CASSLYPDRGDGYTF. The CDR3 coding sequence is TGTGCCAGCAGTTTATACCCGGACAGGGGTGATGGCTACACCTTC.

The chain uses TRBV7-8 and TRBJ2-1; D gene uncertain. Germline CDR1 reads SGHVS; CDR2 reads FQNEAQ. The CDR3 extends over 16 amino acids. The V gene lost 5 bases and the J gene lost 7 bases, with 21 bases spanning the gap. CDR3 sequence reads: CASSRLVDARSNEQFF. In DNA form, the CDR3 reads TGTGCCAGCAGCCGGTTAGTTGACGCCCGGAGTAATGAGCAGTTCTTC.

The chain uses TRBV28 and TRBJ2-7; D unclear. The CDR3 loop spans 14 amino acids. Germline CDR1 and CDR2: MDHEN and SYDVKM. Trimming took 3 bases from V and 3 from J, leaving 12 bases between them. In DNA form, the CDR3 reads TGTGCCAGCAGTTTTCTGGCCTTTGGCTACGAGCAGTACTTC. Translating it yields CASSFLAFGYEQYF.